The 11 T cell receptor beta chains reported below all come from one sample, sequenced in a study of Tregs in tolerant kidney transplant recipients. Clones were read by immunoSEQ multiplex PCR, and TCRdb kept only the in-frame ones, dropping some. The repertoire consists of 100,000 to 130,000 clones, with 90% occurring once and the leading ten covering about 0.31%. Sequencing was performed on CD4+ T cells from blood, taken before the transplant. The receptors come from a human donor who received a combined kidney and bone marrow transplant.

This clone has a single count. This rearrangement joins TRBV5-5 to TRBJ2-7; unclear D gene. V dropped 4 bases and J dropped 3 bases, with 17 bases sitting between them. From germline, CDR1 is SGHKS and CDR2 YYEKEE (reference sequence). This CDR3 is 15 amino acids long. Written as DNA, the CDR3 is TGTGCCAGCAGCCCAGTTTTGGGCAGCAGCTACGAGCAGTACTTC. Its protein is CASSPVLGSSYEQYF.

This clone was seen a single time. This chain joins TRBV7-2 and TRBJ2-3; 8 nucleotides align to TRBD2. The CDR3 totals 18 residues. V shed 4 bases and J 2 bases; nucleotides not matched to a gene: 14. Germline V CDR1 and CDR2: SGHTA, FQGNSA. CDR3 residues: CASSSRGAGGWDTDTQYF. The CDR3 nucleotides are TGTGCCAGCAGCTCTCGAGGGGCGGGAGGATGGGACACAGATACGCAGTATTTT.

The rearrangement joins TRBV6-1 to TRBJ1-5; tentatively, D is TRBD1 (5 bases). V was shortened by 6 bases and J by 4 bases, with 13 bases between the two germline ends. Germline assignment: CDR1 MNHNS and CDR2 SASEGT. The CDR3 covers 14 residues. In nucleotides, the CDR3 is TGTGCCAGCAGCTTCGCAGGGAATAATCAGCCCCAGCATTTT. Its translation: CASSFAGNNQPQHF.

This chain connects TRBV11-3 to TRBJ2-1; possible D gene TRBD2, 6 bases. CDR3 length equals 15 residues. Germline-derived CDR1 and CDR2 are SGHNT and YENEEA. V was trimmed by 3 bases and J by 4 bases, leaving 13 bases between them. In DNA form, the CDR3 reads TGTGCCAGCAGCTTTGGGGGGACCTCTTACAATGAGCAGTTCTTC. The encoded protein is CASSFGGTSYNEQFF.

V usage is TRBV18 and J usage is TRBJ1-6; 9 nucleotides agree with TRBD1. The V segment lost 3 bases and the J segment 8 bases; nucleotides outside the gene matches: 2. In germline, CDR1 is KGHSH, CDR2 LQKENI. The CDR3 contains 14 residues. The DNA of the CDR3 is TGTGCCAGCTCACCCCGGGACAGGGATTCACCCCTCCACTTT. It specifies CASSPRDRDSPLHF.

V gene TRBV6-5 combines with J gene TRBJ2-1, with a tentative D call TRBD1 (6 bases). The CDR3 spans 13 residues. V was clipped by 7 bases and J by 8 bases, with 15 bases between them. The V gene's germline CDR1 is MNHEY and CDR2 SVGAGI. CDR3 bases: TGTGCCAGCACACAAGGGCGACAGGATGAGCAGTTCTTC. Amino acids: CASTQGRQDEQFF.

This rearrangement joins TRBV21-1 to TRBJ2-2; TRBD1, the table's D call, was not compared with the DNA. TRBV21-1 has pseudogene status. CDR3 length: 16 residues. CDR3 protein: CASSPQVRRATGELFF. As DNA, the CDR3 is TGTGCCAGCAGCCCCCAGGTCAGGCGAGCCACCGGGGAGCTGTTTTTT.

The chain joins TRBV13 to TRBJ1-1, with D possibly matching TRBD1 (6 bases). Germline CDR1 is PRHDT and CDR2 is FYEKMQ (reference sequence). The CDR3 has 13 residues. V dropped 3 bases and J dropped 1 base, with 6 bases sitting between them. The CDR3 nucleotides read TGTGCCAGCAGCTTGGGACAGAACACTGAAGCTTTCTTT. Its protein product is CASSLGQNTEAFF.

The chain is built from TRBV29-1 and TRBJ1-2; no definite D call. The CDR3 runs to 12 residues. CDR1 is SQVTM and CDR2 is ANQGSEA in the germline V gene. The germline V and J ends were trimmed by 6 bases and 3 bases, with 11 bases remaining between them. In DNA form, the CDR3 reads TGCAGCGTCGGGGAGCCCCACTATGGCTACACCTTC. As protein: CSVGEPHYGYTF.

This clone has only one observation. V usage is TRBV18 and J usage is TRBJ2-7, with D possibly matching TRBD1 (5 bases). The length of the CDR3 is 13 residues. Germline V gene data show CDR1 as KGHSH and CDR2 as LQKENI. Trimming removed 3 bases at V and 3 bases at J, with 9 bases between. DNA of the CDR3: TGTGCCAGCTCACCGGGGCGGCTCTACGAGCAGTACTTC. Amino acids: CASSPGRLYEQYF. Combining the CDR3 with reference TRBV18 and TRBJ2-7 gives the whole variable domain NAGVMQNPRHLVRRRGQEARLRCSPMKGHSHVYWYRQLPEEGLKFMVYLQKENIIDESGMPKERFSAEFPKEGPSILRIQQVVRGDSAAYFCASSPGRLYEQYFGPGTRLTVT.

The chain carries TRBV11-2 and TRBJ1-2; maybe TRBD1 (6 bases). The V end was cut by 0 bases, the J end by 7 bases, with 18 bases between. In germline, CDR1 is SGHAT, CDR2 FQNNGV. The CDR3 contains 16 residues. CDR3 nucleotide sequence: TGTGCCAGCAGCTTAGATTTGGCGGGGGCAGTTCGTGGCTACACCTTC. This codes for CASSLDLAGAVRGYTF.